This TCR beta chain was observed in a study of shared clonotypes between healthy human individuals. Looking at the study overall: Each donor contributed plates that comprised three CD4 naive, three CD4 memory, two CD8 naive and one CD8 memory. Findings of the study overall: Limited genetic and exposure-history diversity came from having few donors.

To note about this clone: Its specificity is unknown.

For each subset, genomic DNA was distributed in equal portions over several immunoSEQ plates. The table came from immunoSEQ multiplex PCR; TCRdb's copy has only in-frame clones and leaves some out. This table has a few hundred thousand clones, more than 95% appearing once. The receptor comes from a woman aged 25 to 39 in good health. The source material was naive CD4+ T cells sorted from blood. The subset was: CD45RA+ positively selected.

The CDR3 is CASSSGTDTQYF. The CDR3 coding sequence is TGTGCCAGCAGTTCTGGCACAGATACGCAGTATTTT. This chain links TRBV27 with TRBJ2-3; D remains unclear. The germline V gene has CDR1 MNHEY and CDR2 SMNVEV (reference sequence). V was cut by 4 bases and J by 1 base, with 3 bases left in between. The CDR3 contains 12 residues.